Listed here is a single T cell receptor beta chain. CDR3 length: 12 residues. V was pared by 3 bases and J by 4 bases, with 9 bases between. The germline CDR1 and CDR2 sequences are SQVTM and ANQGSEA. This sample was included in a study of T-cell reconstitution after alpha-beta-depleted transplantation in children. During its preparation, the TCRbeta library received unique molecular identifiers. TCRdb passed the PCR reads through MiXCR, listing each CDR3 protein once. The sample carries more than 400,000 distinct CDR3 sequences, 43% recorded once. The material was PBMCs, obtained before TCRalphabeta/CD19-depleted stem cell transplant. This receptor was taken from a girl aged 2-10 years with aplastic anemia, due to receive a stem cell transplant. The chain has TRBV29-1 and TRBJ2-5, with unresolved D. Here the CDR3 reads CSVDASGETQYF. The DNA of the CDR3 is TGCAGCGTTGATGCTAGTGGAGAGACCCAGTACTTC.